This entry features one T cell receptor (beta chain) sequence. What it binds is unknown. The entry originates in a study of post-analysis software for immune sequencing data. Study as a whole: Included among the disease courses, which were recorded for the cohort, were relapsing-remitting, secondary progressive and progressive-relapsing multiple sclerosis. Broader study findings: Controls' normalized Chao1 diversity significantly exceeded that of multiple sclerosis patients.

Unique molecular identifiers were built into the TCR beta cDNA libraries. TCRdb re-called the PCR reads with MiXCR, one entry per CDR3 protein. The sample holds about 430,000 distinct CDR3 sequences, about 40% seen once. This TCR came from a girl under 10 years old with multiple sclerosis. Sample: blood.

The CDR3 here is CASSQAFGTSGSYNEQFF. The DNA of the CDR3 is TGTGCCAGCAGCCAAGCATTTGGGACTAGCGGGAGCTACAATGAGCAGTTCTTC. The chain is built from TRBV4-2 and TRBJ2-1, with 14 bases fitting TRBD2. Germline values: CDR1 LGHNA, CDR2 YNFKEQ. Losses at the gene ends were 1 base for V and 3 bases for J; bases not matched to a gene: 5. CDR3 length: 18 residues.